This record covers a single TCR beta chain. Antigen unknown. These data are taken from a study of shared clonotypes between healthy human individuals. Study-level points and caveats: Four donors shared 4.5% to 6.5% of their naive CD4 clonotypes.

The germline gives CDR1 ENHRY, CDR2 SYGVKD. The V gene end was trimmed by 4 bases and the J gene end by 7 bases; junction bases not matched to a gene: 6. The CDR3 runs to 13 residues. At deep level, the assay was performed. The DNA input per sorted-subset replicate PCR was approximately 210 ng, corresponding to some 27,000 T cell genomes. Generated by immunoSEQ multiplex PCR, the TCRdb table keeps only in-frame clones and is missing some. The table includes 2 million to 2.5 million clones, about 94% detected once. The sequence was collected from a man between 18 and 29 years old in good health. The gene calls are TRBV10-3 and TRBJ2-7; TRBD1 agrees at 8 bases. The specimen was naive CD4+ T cells sorted from blood. As to subset: CD45RA+ positively selected. Here the CDR3 reads CAISADRGTEQYF. The CDR3, as DNA: TGTGCCATCAGTGCTGACAGGGGAACAGAGCAGTACTTC.